This T cell receptor beta chain was observed in a study of blood T cell repertoires in COVID-19. Study in general: From T cells, B-cell-depleted T cells, or PBMCs came the material, which was cDNA or gDNA.

V shed 8 bases and J shed 4 bases, with 12 bases lying between them. Germline CDR1 is MNHEY and CDR2 is SMNVEV (reference sequence). The CDR3 totals 12 residues. One Seattle source followed patients from active infection through their disease course. In the original workflow: Estimated nucleated cell counts came from reference gene primer amplification. Generated by immunoSEQ multiplex PCR, the TCRdb table keeps only in-frame clones and is missing some. Clone size and the V and J calls come from that table; the DNA yielded D and trimming. Of approximately 180,000 clones listed, approximately 83% are singletons.

The sequencing input was peripheral blood. V and J are TRBV27 and TRBJ2-7, with a possible D match to TRBD1 (6 bases). The sequence was collected from a woman in her thirties or forties with COVID-19, enrolled during active disease. CDR3: CASWTVSYEQYF. DNA for the CDR3: TGTGCCAGCTGGACAGTCAGTTACGAGCAGTACTTC.